Listed below are T cell receptor beta chains from one sample, sequenced in a study of blood T cell repertoires in COVID-19. Sequenced by immunoSEQ multiplex PCR; TCRdb stores in-frame clones only, minus some. The table records under 200,000 clones, around four fifths of them present only once. Specimen: peripheral blood. The receptor source for this set is a man aged 65-85 years with acute or convalescent COVID-19. Each CDR3 is given with its conserved first and last residue. The D gene is left open where the match is weak. Only some rows state a clone size, as once, few, many or a class for expanded clones.

V: TRBV19
D: .
J: TRBJ2-6
size: .
DNA: TGTGCCAGTAGTACCTCCATAGAGCTCTCTGGGGCCAACGTCCTGACTTTC
CDR3: CASSTSIELSGANVLTF

V: TRBV28
D: .
J: TRBJ1-2
size: few
DNA: TGTGCCAGCAGGGGGACTCCAGGCCCCTACACCTTC
CDR3: CASRGTPGPYTF

V: TRBV5-4
D: .
J: TRBJ2-1
size: .
DNA: TGTGCCAGCAGCTTGGATTTTTCGAGCTCCTACAATGAGCAGTTCTTC
CDR3: CASSLDFSSSYNEQFF

V: TRBV9
D: TRBD2
J: TRBJ2-5
size: .
DNA: TGTGCCAGCAGCGTTGGTTGGGGGCGGCTAGCGGGGGGAGAGACCCAGTACTTC
CDR3: CASSVGWGRLAGGETQYF

V: TRBV18
D: .
J: TRBJ2-3
size: .
DNA: TGTGCCAGCTCACCACCAACAACAGATACGCAGTATTTT
CDR3: CASSPPTTDTQYF

V: TRBV4-1
D: TRBD2
J: TRBJ2-3
size: .
DNA: TGCGCCAGCGGACCCGGGACTAGCGGGGGGGCAGATACGCAGTATTTT
CDR3: CASGPGTSGGADTQYF

V: TRBV6-5
D: TRBD1
J: TRBJ1-3
size: .
DNA: TGTGCCAGCAGTTTAACGAGGGGGCAGAACGGAAACACCATATATTTT
CDR3: CASSLTRGQNGNTIYF

V: TRBV5-8
D: TRBD1
J: TRBJ1-2
size: .
DNA: TGTGCCAGCAGCTTGGGGACAGGGAGTCATGGCTACACCTTC
CDR3: CASSLGTGSHGYTF

V: TRBV6-5
D: TRBD1
J: TRBJ2-2
size: .
DNA: TGTGCCAGCAGTTACTCAAAGGCAGGGGGCACCGGGGAGCTGTTTTTT
CDR3: CASSYSKAGGTGELFF

V: TRBV6-5
D: .
J: TRBJ1-5
size: .
DNA: TGTGCCAGCAGGGGGGGGGCTTATCAGCCCCAGCATTTT
CDR3: CASRGGAYQPQHF

V: TRBV28
D: .
J: TRBJ1-2
size: .
DNA: TGTGCCAGCAGTTTACCTGACTATGGCTACACCTTC
CDR3: CASSLPDYGYTF

V: TRBV6-6
D: .
J: TRBJ2-4
size: .
DNA: TGTGCCAGCACTCAGCCGGGGATTAGAAACATTCAGTACTTC
CDR3: CASTQPGIRNIQYF

V: TRBV28
D: TRBD1
J: TRBJ1-5
size: .
DNA: TGTGCCAGCACCACAGGGGGCAATCAGCCCCAGCATTTT
CDR3: CASTTGGNQPQHF

V: TRBV27
D: TRBD2
J: TRBJ2-1
size: .
DNA: TGTGCCAGCACCCCCGGGGGGTCAACCTACAATGAGCAGTTCTTC
CDR3: CASTPGGSTYNEQFF